This TCR beta chain derives from a study of OX40 agonist ivuxolimab in advanced cancers. The table came from immunoSEQ multiplex PCR; TCRdb's copy has only in-frame clones and leaves some out. The sample includes tens of thousands of clones, about 92% of them seen just once. With V trimmed by 3 bases and J by 4 bases, 4 bases remained unmatched. There are 14 residues in the CDR3. Looked up from germline, CDR1 is ENHRY and CDR2 is SYGVKD. This sample comprised CD4+ or CD8+ T cells sorted from blood, obtained in a trial of the OX40 agonist ivuxolimab. The source of this sequence is an adult with an advanced solid tumor such as melanoma, head and neck, liver or kidney cancer. The chain combines TRBV10-3 with TRBJ1-2, with TRBD1 matching over 8 bases. In nucleotides, the CDR3 is TGTGCCATCAGTGAAGACAGGGGAACCTATGGCTACACCTTC. It codes for CAISEDRGTYGYTF.